This entry features one T cell receptor (beta chain) sequence. Its matching antigen is unknown. Sequencing used immunoSEQ multiplex PCR; TCRdb keeps in-frame clones, though not all of them. This table has 100,000 or so clones, around 82% appearing once. This entry comes from a study of OX40 agonist ivuxolimab in advanced cancers. At the level of the study: Every patient in dose escalation had hepatocellular carcinoma, melanoma, renal cell or head and neck cancer. Findings and caveats of the study: Expansion of clones was among the lowest in partial responders at 0.1-3.0 mg/kg. Among T cells, CD8+ cells averaged more expanded clones than CD4+ cells. Several nonresponders also turned out to have low normalized T-cell clonal expansion.

V shed 4 bases and J shed 4 bases, with 13 bases lying between them. The V gene's germline CDR1 is SGHDN and CDR2 FVKESK. This CDR3 comprises 14 residues. Sequences were derived from CD4+ or CD8+ T cells sorted from blood, sampled in a trial of the OX40 agonist ivuxolimab. The chain employs TRBV14 and TRBJ1-2; D call uncertain. This TCR was recovered from an adult with an advanced solid tumor such as melanoma, head and neck, liver or kidney cancer. In nucleotides, the CDR3 is TGTGCCAGCAGCCCAGCAACCTTTAGCTATGGCTACACCTTC. Amino acid sequence: CASSPATFSYGYTF.